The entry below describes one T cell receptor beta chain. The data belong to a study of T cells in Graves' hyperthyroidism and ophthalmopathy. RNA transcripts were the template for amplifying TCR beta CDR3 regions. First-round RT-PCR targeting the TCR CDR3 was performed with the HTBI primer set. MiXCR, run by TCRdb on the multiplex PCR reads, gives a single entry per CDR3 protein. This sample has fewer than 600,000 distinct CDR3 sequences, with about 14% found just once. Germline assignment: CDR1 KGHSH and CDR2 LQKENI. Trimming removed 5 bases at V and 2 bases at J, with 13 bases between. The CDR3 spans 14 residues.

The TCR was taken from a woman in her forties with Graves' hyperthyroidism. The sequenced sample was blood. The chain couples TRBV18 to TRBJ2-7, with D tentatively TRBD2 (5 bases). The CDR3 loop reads CASSGILGTYEQYF. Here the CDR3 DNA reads TGTGCCAGCTCAGGGATACTAGGAACCTACGAGCAGTACTTC.